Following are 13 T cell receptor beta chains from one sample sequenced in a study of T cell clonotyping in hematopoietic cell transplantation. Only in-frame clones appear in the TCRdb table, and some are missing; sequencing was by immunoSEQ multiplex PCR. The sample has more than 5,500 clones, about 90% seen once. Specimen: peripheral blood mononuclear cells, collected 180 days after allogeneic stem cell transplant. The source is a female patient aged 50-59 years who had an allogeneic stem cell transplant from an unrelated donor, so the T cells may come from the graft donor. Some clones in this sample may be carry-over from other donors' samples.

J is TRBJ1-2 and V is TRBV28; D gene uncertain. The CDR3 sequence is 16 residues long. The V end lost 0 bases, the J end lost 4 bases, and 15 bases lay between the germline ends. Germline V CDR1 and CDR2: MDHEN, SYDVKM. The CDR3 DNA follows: TGTGCCAGCAGTTTATGGCAGCGCCCTACTGTCTATGGCTACACCTTC. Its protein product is CASSLWQRPTVYGYTF.

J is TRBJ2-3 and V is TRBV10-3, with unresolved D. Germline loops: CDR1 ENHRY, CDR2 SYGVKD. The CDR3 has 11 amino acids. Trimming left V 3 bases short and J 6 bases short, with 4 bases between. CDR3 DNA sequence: TGTGCCATCAGTGAATGGGATACGCAGTATTTT. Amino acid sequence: CAISEWDTQYF.

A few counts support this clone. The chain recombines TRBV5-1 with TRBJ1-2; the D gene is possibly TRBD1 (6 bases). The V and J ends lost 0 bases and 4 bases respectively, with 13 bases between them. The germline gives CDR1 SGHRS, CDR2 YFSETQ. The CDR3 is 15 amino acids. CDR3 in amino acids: CASSLGQEGGYGYTF. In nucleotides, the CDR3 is TGCGCCAGCAGCTTGGGACAGGAAGGAGGCTATGGCTACACCTTC.

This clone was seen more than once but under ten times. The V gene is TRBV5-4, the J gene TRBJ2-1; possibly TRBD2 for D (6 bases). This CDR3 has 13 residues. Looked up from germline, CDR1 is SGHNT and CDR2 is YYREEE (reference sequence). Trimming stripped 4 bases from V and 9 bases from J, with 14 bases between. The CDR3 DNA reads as TGTGCCAGCAGCCCGGACTACGTCGGTGAGCAGTTCTTC. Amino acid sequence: CASSPDYVGEQFF.

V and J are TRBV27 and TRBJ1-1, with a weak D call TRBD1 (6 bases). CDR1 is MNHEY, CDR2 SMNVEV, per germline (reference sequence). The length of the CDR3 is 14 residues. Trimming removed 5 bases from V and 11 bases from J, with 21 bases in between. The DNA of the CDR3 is TGTGCCAGCAGTCCTGCTTTGGCGGGGGCGGAGGCTTTCTTT. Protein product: CASSPALAGAEAFF.

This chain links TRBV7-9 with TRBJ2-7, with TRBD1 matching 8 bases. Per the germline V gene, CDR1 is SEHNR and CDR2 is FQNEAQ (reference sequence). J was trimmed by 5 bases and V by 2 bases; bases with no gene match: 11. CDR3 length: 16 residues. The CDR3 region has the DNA TGTGCCAGCAGCTTACCCAGGGGGCCCTCTTTCAACGAGCAGTACTTC. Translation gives CASSLPRGPSFNEQYF.

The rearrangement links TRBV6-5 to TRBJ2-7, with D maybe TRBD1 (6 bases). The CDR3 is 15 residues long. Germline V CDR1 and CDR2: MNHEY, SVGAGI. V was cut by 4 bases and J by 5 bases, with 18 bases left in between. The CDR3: CASSLIPDRNHEQYF. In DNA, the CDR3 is TGTGCCAGCAGTTTAATCCCCGACAGGAACCACGAGCAGTACTTC.

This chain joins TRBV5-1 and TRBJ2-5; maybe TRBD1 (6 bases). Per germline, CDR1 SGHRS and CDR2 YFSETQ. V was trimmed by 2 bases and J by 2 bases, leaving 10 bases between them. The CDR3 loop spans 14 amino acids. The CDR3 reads CASSFPGVQETQYF. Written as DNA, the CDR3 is TGCGCCAGCAGCTTTCCAGGGGTACAAGAGACCCAGTACTTC.

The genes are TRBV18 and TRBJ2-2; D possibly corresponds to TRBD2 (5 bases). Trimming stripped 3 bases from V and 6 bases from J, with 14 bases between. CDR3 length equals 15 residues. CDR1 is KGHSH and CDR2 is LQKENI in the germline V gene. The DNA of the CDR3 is TGTGCCAGCTCACCCCGGGATTCAGGCGCCGGGGAGCTGTTTTTT. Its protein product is CASSPRDSGAGELFF.

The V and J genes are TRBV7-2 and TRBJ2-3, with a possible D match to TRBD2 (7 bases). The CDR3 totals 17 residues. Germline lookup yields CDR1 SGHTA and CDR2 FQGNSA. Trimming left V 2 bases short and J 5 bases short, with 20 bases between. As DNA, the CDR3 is TGTGCCAGCAGCTTAATCGGGGGGCCTATTGCGGGAGATACGCAGTATTTT. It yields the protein CASSLIGGPIAGDTQYF.

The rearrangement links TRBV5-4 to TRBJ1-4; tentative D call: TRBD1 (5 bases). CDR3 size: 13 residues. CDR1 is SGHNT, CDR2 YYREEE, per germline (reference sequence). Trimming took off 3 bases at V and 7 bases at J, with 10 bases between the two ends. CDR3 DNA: TGTGCCAGCAGCTCTCTGGGGCGTGAAAAACTGTTTTTT. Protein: CASSSLGREKLFF.

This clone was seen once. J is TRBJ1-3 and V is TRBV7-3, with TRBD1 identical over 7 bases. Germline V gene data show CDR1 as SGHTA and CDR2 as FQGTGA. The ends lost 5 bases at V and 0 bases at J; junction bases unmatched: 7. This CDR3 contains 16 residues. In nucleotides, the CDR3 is TGTGCCAGCAGCCATGACAGGGTTGCCTCTGGAAACACCATATATTTT. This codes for CASSHDRVASGNTIYF.

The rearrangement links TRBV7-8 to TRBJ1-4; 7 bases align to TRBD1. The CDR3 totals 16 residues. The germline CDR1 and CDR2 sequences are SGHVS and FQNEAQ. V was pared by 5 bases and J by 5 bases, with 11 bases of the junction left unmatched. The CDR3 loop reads CASSLGGGRRNEKLFF. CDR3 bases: TGTGCCAGCAGCCTAGGGGGCGGCAGAAGGAATGAAAAACTGTTTTTT.